The clone carrying this T cell receptor (beta chain) was detected a few times. This entry comes from a study of healthy donors' naive CD4 and CD8 T cells. Study details: Donors came from three age groups: 20-25, 40-50 and 60-70 years.

TCR libraries were built from about 0.55 ug of total RNA by linear amplification. TCRdb redid the calling of the reads with MiXCR, one entry per CDR3 protein. The data show approximately 180,000 distinct CDR3 sequences, nearly 75% seen once. This receptor was obtained from a pool of human donors in good health; the sample pools cells from several healthy donors. Sample: naive CD4+ and CD8+ T cells sorted from blood, pooled from several donors.

The CDR3, as DNA: TGTGCCAGTAGTATCTACAGGGGTTCCTACAATGAGCAGTTCTTC. Translating gives CASSIYRGSYNEQFF. The gene calls are TRBV19 and TRBJ2-1, with 7 bases identical to TRBD1. This CDR3 region has 15 residues. Germline values: CDR1 LNHDA, CDR2 SQIVND (reference sequence). Trimming at V came to 3 bases and at J to 1 base, leaving 3 bases not matched to a gene.